This passage covers 27 T cell receptor beta chains from one sample sequenced in a study of low-dose radiotherapy and immunotherapy resistance in tumors. Alpha and beta chains were covered, as first-strand cDNA relied on TRAV- and TRBV-specific primers. A constant-region primer paired with the V-primer adapter amplified TCRs over about 20 PCR cycles. Via MiXCR, TCRdb re-called the reads, giving one row per CDR3 protein. The table records roughly 60,000 distinct CDR3 sequences, under 30% of them present only once. Described time point: before trial treatment. Sequenced here: PBMCs, sampled before treatment. These receptors all come from a male donor with prostate cancer.

On this clonotype itself: This is likely an artifact of a read error, given a far larger clone one base away. The V call is TRBV12-3 or TRBV12-4, the J call TRBJ1-1; TRBD1 might be the D (6 bases). Between the trimmed V and J ends, which lost 6 bases and 1 base, there was a span of 18 bases. The CDR3 sequence is 16 residues long. CDR3 bases: TGTGCCAGCAGACCAGGGTACGGGGGCGGGAACACTGAAGCTTTCTTT. Residues: CASRPGYGGGNTEAFF.

This clonotype was detected many times. J is TRBJ2-1 and V is TRBV29-1, with TRBD1 identical over 8 bases. This CDR3 spans 14 amino acids. From germline, CDR1 is SQVTM and CDR2 ANQGSEA. V lost 5 bases and J lost 6; bases outside the gene matches: 9. CDR3 DNA sequence: TGCAGCGTTCGGTCAGGGGGCGCCGGCAATGAGCAGTTCTTC. Protein sequence: CSVRSGGAGNEQFF.

This clonotype was detected ten times or more. The chain couples TRBV6-1 to TRBJ1-5; D is uncertain. Trimming shortened V by 6 bases and J by 3 bases, and 12 bases separated the two germline ends. Per the germline V gene, CDR1 is MNHNS and CDR2 is SASEGT. The CDR3 consists of 14 residues. CDR3 DNA sequence: TGTGCCAGCAGATCTACAGAGCACAATCAGCCCCAGCATTTT. This gives the protein CASRSTEHNQPQHF.

Only one count was recorded for this clonotype. A far larger clone is only one base removed, so a read error is likely. The rearrangement joins TRBV28 to TRBJ2-1, with 8 bases that match TRBD2. The CDR3 runs 16 residues. Trimming at V came to 5 bases and at J to 13 bases, leaving 19 bases not matched to a gene. The germline V gene has CDR1 MDHEN and CDR2 SYDVKM. The CDR3: CASSQDSGTRIETQFF. The CDR3 DNA follows: TGTGCCAGCAGTCAAGATTCCGGGACTAGGATAGAGACCCAGTTCTTC.

The chain carries TRBV9 and TRBJ2-7; D unclear. In germline, CDR1 is SGDLS, CDR2 YYNGEE. The CDR3 is 15 residues long. V shed 0 bases and J shed 2 bases, with 12 bases lying between them. The CDR3 here is CASSVEGSDTYEQYF. CDR3 sequence (DNA): TGTGCCAGCAGCGTAGAGGGCAGTGACACCTACGAGCAGTACTTC. Variable domain in full (rest from reference TRBV9 and TRBJ2-7): DSGVTQTPKHLITATGQRVTLRCSPRSGDLSVYWYQQSLDQGLQFLIQYYNGEERAKGNILERFSAQQFPDLHSELNLSSLELGDSALYFCASSVEGSDTYEQYFGPGTRLTVT.

This clonotype was detected many times. V and J are TRBV7-9 and TRBJ2-7, with 8 bases identical to TRBD1. With V trimmed by 3 bases and J by 6 bases, 13 bases remained unmatched. This CDR3 contains 16 residues. Germline V gene lookup returns CDR1 SEHNR and CDR2 FQNEAQ (reference sequence). The CDR3 spells CASSLSGGVGFGEQYF. The CDR3 DNA reads TGTGCCAGCAGCTTGTCAGGGGGCGTGGGTTTCGGCGAGCAGTACTTC.

This clonotype was seen at least ten times. The genes are TRBV9 and TRBJ2-7; unclear D gene. Per the germline V gene, CDR1 is SGDLS and CDR2 is YYNGEE. V was pared by 4 bases and J by 2 bases, with 16 bases between. The CDR3 has 15 amino acids. CDR3 sequence: CASSPRAQLPYEQYF. The CDR3 DNA is TGTGCCAGCAGCCCACGGGCCCAACTCCCCTACGAGCAGTACTTC.

The chain has TRBV7-8 and TRBJ2-2; D possibly matches TRBD1 or TRBD2 (5 bases each). There are 14 residues in the CDR3. Trimming took off 4 bases at V and 6 bases at J, with 12 bases between the two ends. Germline CDR1 SGHVS, CDR2 FQNEAQ. The CDR3 bases are TGTGCCAGCAGCTCGGGACCTTACGCCGGGGAGCTGTTTTTT. Its translation is CASSSGPYAGELFF.

The rearrangement uses TRBV12-3 or TRBV12-4 and TRBJ2-7; TRBD2 matches at 11 bases. V lost 6 bases, J lost 1 base, and 5 bases stayed unmatched. The CDR3 is 15 amino acids. DNA for the CDR3: TGTGCCAGCAGCCCTGGGACTAGCGGTTCCTACGAGCAGTACTTC. It codes for CASSPGTSGSYEQYF.

In its sample, this clonotype was seen many times. The genes are TRBV7-9 and TRBJ2-5; no clear D. Germline V gene data show CDR1 as SEHNR and CDR2 as FQNEAQ (reference sequence). The CDR3 loop spans 11 amino acids. V was cut by 8 bases and J by 3 bases, with 7 bases left in between. CDR3 DNA sequence: TGTGCCAGCGCGCGGAAAGAGACCCAGTACTTC. Translation: CASARKETQYF. The full variable domain, in which reference TRBV7-9 and TRBJ2-5 provide the parts outside the CDR3, is DTGVSQNPRHKITKRGQNVTFRCDPISEHNRLYWYRQTLGQGPEFLTYFQNEAQLEKSRLLSDRFSAERPKGSFSTLEIQRTEQGDSAMYLCASARKETQYFGPGTRLLVL.

This clonotype was found many times. The V call is TRBV5-5, the J call TRBJ1-4; TRBD1 is a possible D gene (5 bases). The CDR3 runs 14 residues. The germline CDR1 and CDR2 sequences are SGHKS and YYEKEE (reference sequence). Trimming removed 4 bases at V and 8 bases at J, with 15 bases between. CDR3 in DNA: TGTGCCAGCAGCATACGACAGTCGGGGGAAAAACTGTTTTTT. As protein: CASSIRQSGEKLFF.

A remark on this clonotype: This likely reflects a read error, since a far larger clone is one base away. The chain joins TRBV29-1 to TRBJ2-7, with D possibly called TRBD1 or TRBD2 (6 bases each). The germline V gene encodes CDR1 SQVTM and CDR2 ANQGSEA. This CDR3 is built from 16 residues. V was trimmed by 0 bases and J by 7 bases, leaving 22 bases between them. CDR3 in amino acids: CSVEDIGGPSYNEQYF. As DNA, the CDR3 is TGCAGCGTTGAAGATATAGGGGGGCCATCCTACAATGAGCAGTACTTC.

The J gene is TRBJ2-3, the V gene TRBV6-2 or TRBV6-3, with 9 positions matching TRBD2. Germline V gives CDR1 MNHEY, CDR2 SVGEGT. The trim removed 0 bases at V and 5 bases at J, leaving 0 bases unmatched. The CDR3 runs to 14 residues. CDR3 nucleotide sequence: TGTGCCAGCAGTTACTCGACTAGCGGAGATACGCAGTATTTT. Residues: CASSYSTSGDTQYF.

Only a few counts were recorded for this clonotype. V gene TRBV5-1 combines with J gene TRBJ2-7, with D tentatively TRBD2 (6 bases). The CDR3 runs 16 residues. The germline CDR1 and CDR2 sequences are SGHRS and YFSETQ. Trimming stripped 0 bases from V and 3 bases from J, with 16 bases between. This CDR3 reads CASSLEGTRTNYEQYF. DNA of the CDR3: TGCGCCAGCAGCTTGGAGGGGACTCGGACGAACTACGAGCAGTACTTC.

This clonotype was seen a few times. The V and J genes are TRBV5-1 and TRBJ1-3; TRBD1 matches at 7 bases. Germline V CDR1 and CDR2: SGHRS, YFSETQ. Trimming at V came to 0 bases and at J to 0 bases, leaving 6 bases not matched to a gene. The CDR3 has 17 residues. CDR3 residues: CASSLEKTGSSGNTIYF. The CDR3 region has the DNA TGCGCCAGCAGCTTGGAGAAGACAGGGTCCTCTGGAAACACCATATATTTT.

A note on this clonotype: A read error is possible here, since a much larger clone lies one base away. This sequence joins TRBV27 and TRBJ2-4, with unresolved D. Germline assignment: CDR1 MNHEY and CDR2 SMNVEV (reference sequence). The ends were cut back, 6 bases at V and 13 bases at J, with 22 bases in the middle. This CDR3 has 14 residues. The CDR3 sequence is CASRKLEFHNEQYF. The CDR3 DNA is TGTGCCAGCAGGAAACTTGAGTTCCACAATGAGCAGTACTTC.

This clonotype is labeled as medium-sized. The chain joins TRBV6-6 to TRBJ2-4, with TRBD1 matching over 8 bases. The CDR3 is made up of 13 amino acids. V shed 8 bases, J shed 5 bases, and the junction held 5 bases outside the gene matches. Germline V gives CDR1 MNHNY, CDR2 SVGAGI (reference sequence). In DNA, the CDR3 is TGTGCCAGCGCAGGGGGCCGGGAAAACATTCAGTACTTC. Amino acid sequence: CASAGGRENIQYF.

Concerning this clonotype itself: This likely traces to a read error, being one base from a far larger clone. The chain uses TRBV6-1 and TRBJ2-3, with D perhaps matching TRBD1 or TRBD2 (5 bases each). Germline CDR1 MNHNS, CDR2 SASEGT. CDR3 length: 14 residues. The CDR3 coding sequence is TGTGTCAGCAGGGAGAGGGGTGGCCCAGATACGCAGTATTTT. Amino acids: CVSRERGGPDTQYF.

This clonotype was seen repeatedly, ten times or more. V and J are TRBV7-7 and TRBJ2-2, with D uncertain. CDR1 is SSHAT and CDR2 is FNYEAQ in the germline V gene (reference sequence). This CDR3 comprises 13 residues. V was cut by 6 bases and J by 7 bases, with 12 bases left in between. The CDR3 DNA reads TGTGCCAGCAGGCGTTTAGAGCTCGGGGAGCTGTTTTTT. Its protein is CASRRLELGELFF.

There are many counts of this clonotype. The CDR3 coding sequence is TGTGCCAGCAGCTTGGAGGGACTAGGGATCAATGAGCAGTTCTTC. Encoded protein: CASSLEGLGINEQFF. The V and J genes are TRBV5-5 and TRBJ2-1, with TRBD2 identical over 8 bases. The CDR3 runs 15 residues. CDR1 SGHKS and CDR2 YYEKEE come from the germline V gene (reference sequence). The trim removed 0 bases at V and 6 bases at J, leaving 5 bases unmatched.

This clonotype was recorded many times. The J gene is TRBJ2-3, the V gene TRBV5-1; no definite D call. Per germline, CDR1 SGHRS and CDR2 YFSETQ. The CDR3 has 15 amino acids. Trimming took 4 bases from V and 0 from J, leaving 12 bases between them. The CDR3 reads CASSGIKASTDTQYF. In DNA form, the CDR3 reads TGCGCCAGCAGCGGAATAAAAGCTAGCACAGATACGCAGTATTTT.

J is TRBJ2-1 and V is TRBV12-3 or TRBV12-4; D perhaps matches TRBD2 (5 bases). Trimming removed 7 bases at V and 4 bases at J, with 17 bases between. The CDR3 runs 15 residues. Here the CDR3 reads CASTVSGIRYNEQFF. The CDR3 nucleotides read TGTGCCAGCACCGTGTCCGGGATCCGGTACAATGAGCAGTTCTTC.

This clonotype was found many times. The rearrangement links TRBV5-1 to TRBJ2-1; weak D call: TRBD2 (7 bases). Germline assignment: CDR1 SGHRS and CDR2 YFSETQ. The CDR3 is 15 residues long. Between the trimmed V and J ends, which lost 4 bases and 8 bases, there was a span of 19 bases. CDR3 amino acids: CASSLQWGGADEQFF. As DNA, the CDR3 is TGCGCCAGCAGCCTTCAATGGGGGGGGGCCGATGAGCAGTTCTTC. Combining the CDR3 with reference TRBV5-1 and TRBJ2-1 gives the whole variable domain KAGVTQTPRYLIKTRGQQVTLSCSPISGHRSVSWYQQTPGQGLQFLFEYFSETQRNKGNFPGRFSGRQFSNSRSEMNVSTLELGDSALYLCASSLQWGGADEQFFGPGTRLTVL.

Note on this clonotype: This could be a read error, since a much larger clone is one nucleotide away. The chain recombines TRBV3-1 with TRBJ2-1, with a tentative D call TRBD2 (6 bases). This CDR3 spans 12 amino acids. The germline V gene has CDR1 LGHDT and CDR2 YNNKEL (reference sequence). CDR3 protein: CAISPRGREQFF. The CDR3 region has the DNA TGTGCCATCAGCCCACGGGGGAGGGAGCAGTTCTTC.

V gene TRBV9 combines with J gene TRBJ1-1; the D is unclear. This CDR3 region has 14 residues. CDR1 and CDR2 from the germline V gene are SGDLS and YYNGEE. Trimming removed 3 bases at V and 5 bases at J, with 14 bases between. CDR3 nucleotides: TGTGCCAGCAGCGCCGTAGGAACCGGGACTGAAGCTTTCTTT. Protein sequence: CASSAVGTGTEAFF.

V usage is TRBV11-2 and J usage is TRBJ2-7; 8 bases fit TRBD1. The CDR3 consists of 15 residues. The germline gives CDR1 SGHAT, CDR2 FQNNGV. The trim removed 4 bases at V and 3 bases at J, leaving 8 bases unmatched. The chain's CDR3 is CASSSNRGIYYEQYF. The CDR3 nucleotides read TGTGCCAGCAGCTCGAACAGGGGGATCTACTACGAGCAGTACTTC.

This clonotype was counted ten times or more. The CDR3 here is CGFWNTEAFF. The DNA for the CDR3 is TGCGGTTTTTGGAACACTGAAGCTTTCTTT. The chain couples TRBV29-1 to TRBJ1-1; no clear D. The CDR3 spans 10 residues. Looked up from germline, CDR1 is SQVTM and CDR2 is ANQGSEA.